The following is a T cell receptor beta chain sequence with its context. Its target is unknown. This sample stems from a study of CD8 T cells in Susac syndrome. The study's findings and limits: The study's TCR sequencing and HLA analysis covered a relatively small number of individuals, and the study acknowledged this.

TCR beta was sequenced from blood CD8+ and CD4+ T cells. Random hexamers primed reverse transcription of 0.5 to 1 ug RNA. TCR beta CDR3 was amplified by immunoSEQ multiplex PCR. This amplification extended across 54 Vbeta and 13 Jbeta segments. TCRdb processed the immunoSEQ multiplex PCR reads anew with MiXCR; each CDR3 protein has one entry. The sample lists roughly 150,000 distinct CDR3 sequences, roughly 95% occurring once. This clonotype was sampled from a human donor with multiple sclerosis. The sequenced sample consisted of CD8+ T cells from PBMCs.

CDR3 bases: TGTGCCAGCAGCCTCCCCTCAGGCTACAATGAGCAGTTCTTC. Protein sequence: CASSLPSGYNEQFF. The chain employs TRBV7-9 and TRBJ2-1; D is undetermined. Trimming left V 5 bases short and J 3 bases short, with 11 bases between. Germline V gives CDR1 SEHNR, CDR2 FQNEAQ (reference sequence). The CDR3 extends over 14 amino acids.